This T cell receptor beta chain was obtained from a study of tissue T cells after allogeneic stem cell transplantation (dated by TCRdb to between 2020 and 2023). Background for the entire study: When multiple samples of a tissue were available, H&E sections were reviewed by a pathologist, and samples with histologically apparent lymphocytes were prioritized for sequencing. On the human side, the study was prospective and observational, with no blinding or randomization. TCR beta repertoires were profiled across many tissues obtained from research autopsies of patients with and without GVHD, as well as in mouse models of GVHD.

This specimen's time point label, per the study, means: human tissue collected at research (rapid) autopsy. For comparison, three non-HCT patients with other cancers were selected retrospectively, each having at least five GI tract samples and no known GI disease at death. Autopsy tissues, which were obtained after a median post-mortem interval of about ten hours, included GI sites from esophagus to rectum, liver, skin and lymphoid organs including spleen. Autopsy specimens were bisected, with one portion flash-frozen in liquid nitrogen and the rest formalin-fixed; GI outer muscle layers were removed. To extract genomic DNA from frozen tissues, either the Mag-Bind Blood & Tissue DNA HDQ 96 Kit on a Chemagic 360 or the DNeasy Blood & Tissue Kit was used. Because of concern about red blood cell contamination, extracted DNA underwent additional purification with the Genomic DNA Clean & Concentrator-25 kit.

The library was prepared using the immunoSEQ multiplex PCR assay. TCRbeta CDR3 sequencing was done by Adaptive Biotechnologies at survey depth, reporting CDR3 sequences, V/J genes, productive frequency and template counts. Amplification of TCR beta CDR3 regions was performed from genomic DNA rather than from RNA. Per the source publication's procedure: Jensen-Shannon divergence was used to quantify pairwise repertoire overlap between tissues, with a value of 1 indicating complete divergence and a value of 0 indicating identical repertoires. Tissues were clustered by single-linkage agglomerative hierarchical clustering of pairwise JSD values and displayed as dendrograms. GLIPH2 was run on all patient samples with simulation_depth 1000, kmer_min_depth 3 and cdr3_length_cutoff 8, and groups with more than two unique CDR3s were retained. A standardized tissue-overlap score was generated by extrapolating Jaccard GLIPH-group overlap across patients to a standard repertoire size of 1000 clones. Linear mixed-effect models, with tissue as a fixed effect and individual as a random effect, were used to test how diversity related to clinical or experimental variables. Sourced from immuneACCESS, this table was stored by TCRdb with only in-frame sequences that have V and J called. A share of the clones is absent; for the studies checked, an unresolved V gene accounts for under half, and the remainder has no known explanation. The V and J calls and the clone size are those of that table, but D and trimming were determined from the DNA. The sample table records several thousand clones; about 61% of these occur just once. Roughly a fifth of the sample rests with the top ten.

CDR1 and CDR2 are drawn from the germline V gene (reference sequence): GTSNPN, SVGIG. The CDR3 holds 12 amino acids from the cysteine to the phenylalanine. Only the CDR3 part of the read is kept: 36 bases, read in frame from the first base. Concerning this clone: Its antigen is still unknown. One end of the junction fails to match germline, which may point to a read error.

What the authors observed across the whole study: For the non-GVHD comparator patients, no blood samples were available. The study did not determine which tissue TCRs were alloreactive or antigen-specific, and some clones might have been persisting host cells. In both patients and mice, T cells from blood and spleen picked up only a limited part of the TCR repertoire that was detected in tissues. Within patients, how anatomically similar tissues were was a major factor shaping TCR repertoire composition, regardless of disease or transplant status. The patient cohort was small and varied clinically, and sampling depth was recognized as a limitation. Only a few T cell clones appeared in more than one patient, yet motif-based clustering showed tissue-specific repertoire signatures that were shared between patients.

Specimen: tissue from the jejunum, collected at autopsy. The source of this sequence is an older female donor with lung cancer. The sequence is built from TRBV30 and TRBJ2-7; the D gene lacks a confident call. The CDR3 here reads CAWSVQSLRQHF. The nucleotide sequence reads as follows: TGTGCCTGGAGTGTACAATCCTTGAGGCAGCACTTC.